This T cell receptor (beta chain) was identified during a study of siplizumab effects on memory and regulatory T cells. General study points: An assignable naive or memory phenotype was lacking in roughly 80-96% of proliferating CD4+ or CD8+ clones. Naive T cells appeared more diverse than memory cells and seemed to be major alloresponse contributors.

With respect to this clone: Its antigen remains unidentified.

Sequencing of each sample assayed roughly 100,000 TCR templates. Some clones are missing from TCRdb's copy, which holds only in-frame ones; the method was immunoSEQ multiplex PCR. This table holds around 72,000 clones, roughly nine tenths found once. The V end was cut by 5 bases, the J end by 5 bases, with 16 bases between. Germline CDR1 and CDR2: MNHEY and SMNVEV (reference sequence). The CDR3 is 14 amino acids. The sequence was collected from a human donor in good health. Sequenced input: CD8+ T cells sorted from blood. V usage is TRBV27 and J usage is TRBJ2-7; maybe TRBD1 (5 bases). The CDR3 bases are TGTGCCAGCAGTCCCACAGGCACCGTTCACGAGCAGTACTTC. Protein: CASSPTGTVHEQYF.